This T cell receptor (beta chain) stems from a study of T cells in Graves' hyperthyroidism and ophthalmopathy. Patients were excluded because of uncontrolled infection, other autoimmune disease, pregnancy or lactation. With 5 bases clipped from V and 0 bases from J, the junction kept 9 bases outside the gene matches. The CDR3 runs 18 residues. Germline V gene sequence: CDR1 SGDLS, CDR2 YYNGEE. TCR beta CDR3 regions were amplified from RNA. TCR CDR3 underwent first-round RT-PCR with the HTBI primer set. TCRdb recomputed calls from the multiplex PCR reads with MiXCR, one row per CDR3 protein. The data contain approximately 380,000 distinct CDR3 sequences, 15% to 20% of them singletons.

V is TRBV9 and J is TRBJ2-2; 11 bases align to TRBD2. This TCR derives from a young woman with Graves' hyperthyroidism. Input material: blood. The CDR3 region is CASSLTSGSTTNTGELFF. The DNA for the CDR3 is TGTGCCAGCAGTCTAACTAGCGGGAGTACCACGAACACCGGGGAGCTGTTTTTT.